Listed below are T cell receptor beta chains from one sample, sequenced in a study of blood T cell repertoires in COVID-19. Produced via immunoSEQ multiplex PCR; TCRdb's table is partial and in-frame only. The sample holds approximately 44,000 clones, more than 90% seen once. Sequenced material: peripheral blood. Receptors were obtained from a man in his fifties or sixties with COVID-19, enrolled during active disease. Each CDR3 is given with its conserved first and last residue.

TRBJ1-4,TRBV5-1,CASSPDRSGSEKLFF
TRBJ1-3,TRBV5-1,CASSLEWQTGDTIYF
TRBJ1-3,TRBV7-8,CASSFGPRGNTIYF
TRBJ2-5,TRBV5-1,CASSLQGAAETQYF
TRBJ1-3,TRBV7-8,CASSLSRAGERDFSGNTIYF
TRBJ1-5,TRBV7-2,CASSSDRDQPQHF
TRBJ1-1,TRBV5-4,CASSSEEEPNTEAFF
TRBJ1-1,TRBV19,CASSIASTGLDTEAFF
TRBJ2-1,TRBV10-2,CASTGRGVTYNEQFF
TRBJ2-3,TRBV7-9,CASSLPLRTSGRTDTQYF
TRBJ1-6,TRBV29-1,CSAGTGDNSPLHF
TRBJ2-1,TRBV18,CASSLNSGRSYNEQFF
TRBJ1-3,TRBV9,CASSVGTGSGNTIYF
TRBJ1-1,TRBV6-1,CASSEAQATEAFF
TRBJ2-1,TRBV3-1/TRBV3-2,CASRLARSSYNEQFF
TRBJ2-2,TRBV5-1,CASSLWAGGKLNTGELFF
TRBJ1-2,TRBV9,CASSASISLSVTF
TRBJ2-2,TRBV11-1,CASSGHRGGLAGELFF
TRBJ2-7,TRBV19,CASTPSGMYYEQYF
TRBJ1-2,TRBV12-3/TRBV12-4,CASTGTGYGYTF
TRBJ2-3,TRBV15,CATSRDPSGGTDTQYF
TRBJ2-7,TRBV5-1,CASSLTSGNYEQYF
TRBJ1-4,TRBV16,CASSPWGTGTGDEKLFF
TRBJ2-7,TRBV11-2,CASSLILAAYEQYF
TRBJ1-3,TRBV4-1,CASRGLRPDRGGNTIYF
TRBJ2-1,TRBV15,CATSRDFLLDTQFF
TRBJ1-2,TRBV6-2/TRBV6-3,CASSPQELYGYTF
TRBJ1-4,TRBV6-6,CASSRTGDPTSDEKLFF